This TCR beta chain was sequenced for a study of T cell responses to AZD1222 COVID-19 vaccine. Study-level findings and limits: The study identified only five or six AZD1222 recipients as seropositive at baseline. Across the whole spike, CD4 TCRs peaked at regions 160-218 and 743-854. Two doses of AZD1222 preceded a rise in Spike-specific TCR breadth and depth. Clonal diversity may have been underestimated in mostly white British donors.

Trimming pared 3 bases from V and 0 bases from J, leaving 12 bases between. This CDR3 has 17 residues. The germline V gene encodes CDR1 MNHEY and CDR2 SMNVEV (reference sequence). This clone was detected a few times. No antigen is known for it. Measured with immunoSEQ multiplex PCR; TCRdb has only the in-frame clones, and not every one. Found here are 130,000 or so clones, about 90% of them singletons; the top ten hold around 6.9%. The sample in question was peripheral blood, obtained 28 days after the second dose of the MenACWY control vaccine. The V gene is TRBV27, the J gene TRBJ2-6; D possibly corresponds to TRBD1 (6 bases). This receptor was obtained from an adult who received the MenACWY meningococcal vaccine as a control. In DNA, the CDR3 is TGTGCCAGCAGTTTCCTAGACAGGCCCTCTGGGGCCAACGTCCTGACTTTC. This gives the protein CASSFLDRPSGANVLTF.